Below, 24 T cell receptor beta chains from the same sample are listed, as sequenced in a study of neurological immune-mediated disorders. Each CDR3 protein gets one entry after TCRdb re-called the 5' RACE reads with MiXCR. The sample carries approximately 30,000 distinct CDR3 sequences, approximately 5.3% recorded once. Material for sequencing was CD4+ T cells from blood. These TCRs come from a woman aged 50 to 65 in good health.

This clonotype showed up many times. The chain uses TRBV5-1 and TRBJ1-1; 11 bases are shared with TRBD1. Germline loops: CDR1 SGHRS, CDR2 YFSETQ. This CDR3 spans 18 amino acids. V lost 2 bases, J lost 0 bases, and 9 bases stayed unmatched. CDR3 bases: TGCGCCAGCAGCTTATCGGACAGGGGGCCGCTAATGAACACTGAAGCTTTCTTT. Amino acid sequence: CASSLSDRGPLMNTEAFF.

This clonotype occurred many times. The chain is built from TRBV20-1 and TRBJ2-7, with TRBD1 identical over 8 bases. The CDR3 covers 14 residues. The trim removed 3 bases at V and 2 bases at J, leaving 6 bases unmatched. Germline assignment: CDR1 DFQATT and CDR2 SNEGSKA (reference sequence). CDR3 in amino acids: CSASGTGRPYEQYF. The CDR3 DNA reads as TGCAGTGCTAGTGGGACAGGTAGACCCTACGAGCAGTACTTC.

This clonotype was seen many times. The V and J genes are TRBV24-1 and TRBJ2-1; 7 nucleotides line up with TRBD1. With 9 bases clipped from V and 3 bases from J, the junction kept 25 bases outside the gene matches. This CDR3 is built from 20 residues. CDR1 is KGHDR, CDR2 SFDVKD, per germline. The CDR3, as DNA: TGTGCCACCGCCAGCAAAAACAGGGGATCGATCCAGGGCCACTACAATGAGCAGTTCTTC. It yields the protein CATASKNRGSIQGHYNEQFF.

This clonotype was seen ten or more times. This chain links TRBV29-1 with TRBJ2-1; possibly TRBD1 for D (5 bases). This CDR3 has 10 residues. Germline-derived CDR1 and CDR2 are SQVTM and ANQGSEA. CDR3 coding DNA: TGCAGTGGTCAGGGAAATGAGCAGTTCTTC. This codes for CSGQGNEQFF.

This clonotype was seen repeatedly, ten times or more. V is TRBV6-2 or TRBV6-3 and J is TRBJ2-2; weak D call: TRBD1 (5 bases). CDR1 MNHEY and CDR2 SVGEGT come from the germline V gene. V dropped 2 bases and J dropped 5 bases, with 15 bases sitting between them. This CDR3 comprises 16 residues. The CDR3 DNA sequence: TGTGCCAGCAGTTACGGGTCAGGGCAGGGTACCGGGGAGCTGTTTTTT. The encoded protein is CASSYGSGQGTGELFF.

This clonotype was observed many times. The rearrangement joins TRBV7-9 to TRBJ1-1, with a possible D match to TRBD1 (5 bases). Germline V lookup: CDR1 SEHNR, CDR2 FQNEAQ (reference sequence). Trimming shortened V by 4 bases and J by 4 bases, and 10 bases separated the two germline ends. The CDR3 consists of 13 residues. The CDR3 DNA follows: TGTGCCAGCAGCTCTGGGGGGGGCACTGAAGCTTTCTTT. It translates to CASSSGGGTEAFF.

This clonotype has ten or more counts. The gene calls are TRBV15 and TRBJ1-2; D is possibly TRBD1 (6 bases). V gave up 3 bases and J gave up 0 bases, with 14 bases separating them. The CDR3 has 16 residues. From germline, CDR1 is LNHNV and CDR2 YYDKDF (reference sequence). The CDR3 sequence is CATSRADRLANYGYTF. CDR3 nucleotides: TGTGCCACCAGCAGGGCCGACAGGCTAGCTAACTATGGCTACACCTTC.

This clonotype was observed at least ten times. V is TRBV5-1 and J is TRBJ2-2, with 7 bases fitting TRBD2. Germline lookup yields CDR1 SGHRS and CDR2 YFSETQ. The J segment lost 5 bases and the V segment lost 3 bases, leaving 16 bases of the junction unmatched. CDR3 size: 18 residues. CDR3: CASSSMPGLPTRTGELFF. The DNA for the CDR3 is TGCGCCAGCAGCTCAATGCCGGGACTACCCACAAGGACCGGGGAGCTGTTTTTT.

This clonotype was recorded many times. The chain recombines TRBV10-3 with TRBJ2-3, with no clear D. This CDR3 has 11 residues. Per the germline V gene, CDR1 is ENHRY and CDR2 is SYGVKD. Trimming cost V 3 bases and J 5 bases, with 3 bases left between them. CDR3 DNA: TGTGCCATCAGTGAAGGAGATACGCAGTATTTT. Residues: CAISEGDTQYF.

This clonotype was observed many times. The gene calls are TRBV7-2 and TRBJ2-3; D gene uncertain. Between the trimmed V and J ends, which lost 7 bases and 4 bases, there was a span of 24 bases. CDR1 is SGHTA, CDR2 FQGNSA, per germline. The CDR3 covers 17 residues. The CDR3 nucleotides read TGTGCCAGCATACGCCGGAACACCTTAGGTAACGCAGATACGCAGTATTTT. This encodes CASIRRNTLGNADTQYF.

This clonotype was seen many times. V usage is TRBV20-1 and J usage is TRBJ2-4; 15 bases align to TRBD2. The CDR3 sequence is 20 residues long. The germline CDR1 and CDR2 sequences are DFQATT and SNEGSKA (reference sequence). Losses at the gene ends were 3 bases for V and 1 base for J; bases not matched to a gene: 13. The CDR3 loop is CSASPFPGLAGGPAKNIQYF. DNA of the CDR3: TGCAGTGCTAGCCCCTTTCCGGGACTAGCGGGAGGCCCCGCCAAAAACATTCAGTACTTC.

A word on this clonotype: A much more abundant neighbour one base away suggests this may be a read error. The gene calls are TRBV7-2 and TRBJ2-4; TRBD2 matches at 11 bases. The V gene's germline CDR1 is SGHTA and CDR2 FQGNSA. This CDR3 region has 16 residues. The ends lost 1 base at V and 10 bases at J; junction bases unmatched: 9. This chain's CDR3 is CASSLEVGLAVLIQYF. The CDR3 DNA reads TGTGCCAGCAGCTTAGAGGTGGGACTAGCGGTGCTAATTCAGTACTTC.

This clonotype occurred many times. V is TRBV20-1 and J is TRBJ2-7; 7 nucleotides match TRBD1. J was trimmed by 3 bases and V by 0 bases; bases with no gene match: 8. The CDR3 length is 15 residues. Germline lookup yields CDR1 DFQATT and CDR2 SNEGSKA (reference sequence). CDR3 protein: CSARDKKTGLYEQYF. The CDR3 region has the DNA TGCAGTGCTAGAGATAAGAAGACAGGGCTCTACGAGCAGTACTTC.

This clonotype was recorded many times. This CDR3 is CASSYAMGGSGYNEQFF. In DNA form, the CDR3 reads TGTGCCAGCAGTTACGCCATGGGCGGGAGTGGCTACAATGAGCAGTTCTTC. The gene calls are TRBV6-2 or TRBV6-3 and TRBJ2-1; TRBD2 aligns across 7 bases. Germline values: CDR1 MNHEY, CDR2 SVGEGT. This CDR3 is built from 17 residues. V shed 2 bases, J shed 3 bases, and the junction held 10 bases outside the gene matches.

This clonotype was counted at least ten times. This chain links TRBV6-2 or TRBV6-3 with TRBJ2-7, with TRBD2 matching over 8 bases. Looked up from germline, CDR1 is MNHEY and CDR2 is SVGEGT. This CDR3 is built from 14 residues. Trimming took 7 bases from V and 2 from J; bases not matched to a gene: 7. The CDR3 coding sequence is TGTGCCAGCAAACTAGCGGCACGGACCTACGAGCAGTACTTC. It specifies CASKLAARTYEQYF.

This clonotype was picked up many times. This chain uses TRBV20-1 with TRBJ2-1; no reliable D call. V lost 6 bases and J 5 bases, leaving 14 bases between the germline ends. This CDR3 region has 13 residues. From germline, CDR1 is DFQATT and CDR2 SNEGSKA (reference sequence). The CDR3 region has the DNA TGCAGTGCCGTGACTCCTTGGGACAATGAGCAGTTCTTC. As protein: CSAVTPWDNEQFF.

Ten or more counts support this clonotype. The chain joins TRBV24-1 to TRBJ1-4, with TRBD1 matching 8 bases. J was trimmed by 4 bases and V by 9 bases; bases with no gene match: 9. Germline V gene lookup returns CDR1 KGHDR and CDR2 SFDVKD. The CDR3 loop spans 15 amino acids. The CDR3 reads CATSAGGEDNEKLFF. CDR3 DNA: TGTGCCACCTCGGCAGGGGGCGAGGATAATGAAAAACTGTTTTTT.

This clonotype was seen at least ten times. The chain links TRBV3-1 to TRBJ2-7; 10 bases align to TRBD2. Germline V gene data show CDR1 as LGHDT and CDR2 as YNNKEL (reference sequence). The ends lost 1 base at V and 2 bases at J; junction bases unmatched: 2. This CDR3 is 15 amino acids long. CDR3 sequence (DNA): TGTGCCAGCAGCCAAGCTAGCGGGAGCGCCTACGAGCAGTACTTC. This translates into CASSQASGSAYEQYF.

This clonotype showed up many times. Here the CDR3 reads CSGGQGTNTEAFF. The CDR3 DNA follows: TGCAGTGGGGGACAGGGCACGAACACTGAAGCTTTCTTT. The V call is TRBV20-1, the J call TRBJ1-1; 9 positions match TRBD1. CDR1 DFQATT and CDR2 SNEGSKA come from the germline V gene (reference sequence). The CDR3 runs 13 residues. Trimming took 7 bases from V and 1 from J; bases not matched to a gene: 4.

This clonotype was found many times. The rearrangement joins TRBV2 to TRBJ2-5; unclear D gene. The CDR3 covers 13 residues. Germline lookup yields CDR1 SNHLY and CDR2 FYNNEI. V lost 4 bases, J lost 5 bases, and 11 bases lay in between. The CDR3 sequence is CASSGSRRETQYF. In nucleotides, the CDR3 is TGTGCCAGCAGTGGGTCGCGTAGGGAGACCCAGTACTTC.

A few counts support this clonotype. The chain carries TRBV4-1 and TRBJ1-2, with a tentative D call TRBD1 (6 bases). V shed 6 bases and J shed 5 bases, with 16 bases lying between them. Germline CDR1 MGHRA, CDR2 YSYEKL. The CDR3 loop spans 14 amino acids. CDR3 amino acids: CASSGGGGGYGYTF. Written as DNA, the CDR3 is TGCGCCAGCAGTGGAGGGGGTGGTGGGTATGGCTACACCTTC.

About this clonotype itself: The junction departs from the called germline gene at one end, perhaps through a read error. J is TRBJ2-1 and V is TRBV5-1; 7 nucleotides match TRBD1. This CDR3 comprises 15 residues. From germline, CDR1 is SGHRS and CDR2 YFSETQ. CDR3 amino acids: CASSFPVQGNNEQFF. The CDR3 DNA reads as TGCGCCAGTAGCTTCCCGGTACAGGGGAACAATGAGCAGTTCTTC.

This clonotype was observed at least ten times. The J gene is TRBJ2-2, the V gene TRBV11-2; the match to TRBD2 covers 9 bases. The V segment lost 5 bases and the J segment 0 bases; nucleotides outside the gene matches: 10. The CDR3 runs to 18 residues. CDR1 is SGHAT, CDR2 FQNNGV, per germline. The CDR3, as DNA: TGTGCCAGCAGCCGATCGGGGCTAGCGGGGACGAACACCGGGGAGCTGTTTTTT. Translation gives CASSRSGLAGTNTGELFF.

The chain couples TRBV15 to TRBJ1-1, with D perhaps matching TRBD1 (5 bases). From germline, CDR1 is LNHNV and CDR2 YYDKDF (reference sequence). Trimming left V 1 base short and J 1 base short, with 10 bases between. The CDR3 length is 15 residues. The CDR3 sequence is CATSRVSRGNTEAFF. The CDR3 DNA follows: TGTGCCACCAGCAGAGTAAGTAGGGGGAACACTGAAGCTTTCTTT.